This TCR beta chain stems from a study of regulatory T cells in long-lasting Graves disease. CDR1 is ENHRY, CDR2 SYGVKD, per germline. This CDR3 is 14 amino acids long. Trimming removed 6 bases at V and 1 base at J, with 12 bases between. Described time point: newly diagnosed GD, antithyroid drugs for less than 3 months. Generation of the TCR library employed RNA extracted from PBMCs. Concerning this clonotype itself: Antigen specificity is unknown.

Findings and caveats of the study: Persistent disease preferred TRBV28, TRBJ1-2 and TRBJ2-5.

Both iRepertoire HTBI primers and Arm-PCR of CDR3 regions were used to build the TCR beta libraries. TCRdb itself ran the multiplex PCR reads through MiXCR, one entry per CDR3 protein. The table shows 620,000 or so distinct CDR3 sequences, with less than 20% occurring only once. In addition, the sample was reused for a study of T cells in Graves' hyperthyroidism and ophthalmopathy. From that study: A patient was excluded if there was uncontrolled infection, other autoimmune disease, pregnancy or lactation.

Source: peripheral blood mononuclear cells (PBMCs), taken at new diagnosis, from a patient treated with antithyroid drugs. This TCR was recovered from a woman in her 30s with Graves disease. This chain connects TRBV10-3 to TRBJ2-5, with D possibly being TRBD2 (6 bases). The DNA for the CDR3 is TGTGCCATCAGCACGTCGGGACTCCAAGAGACCCAGTACTTC. It yields the protein CAISTSGLQETQYF.